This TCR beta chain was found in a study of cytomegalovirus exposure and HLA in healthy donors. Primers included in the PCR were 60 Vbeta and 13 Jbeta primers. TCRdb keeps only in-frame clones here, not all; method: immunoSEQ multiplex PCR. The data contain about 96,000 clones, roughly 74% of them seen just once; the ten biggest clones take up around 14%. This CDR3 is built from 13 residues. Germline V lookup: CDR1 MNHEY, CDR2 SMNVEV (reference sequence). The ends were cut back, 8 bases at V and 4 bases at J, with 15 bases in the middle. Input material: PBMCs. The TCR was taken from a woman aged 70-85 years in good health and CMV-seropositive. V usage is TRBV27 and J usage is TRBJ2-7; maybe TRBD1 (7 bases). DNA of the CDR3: TGTGCCAGCCAGCAGGGGGGTGGGTACGAGCAGTACTTC. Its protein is CASQQGGGYEQYF.